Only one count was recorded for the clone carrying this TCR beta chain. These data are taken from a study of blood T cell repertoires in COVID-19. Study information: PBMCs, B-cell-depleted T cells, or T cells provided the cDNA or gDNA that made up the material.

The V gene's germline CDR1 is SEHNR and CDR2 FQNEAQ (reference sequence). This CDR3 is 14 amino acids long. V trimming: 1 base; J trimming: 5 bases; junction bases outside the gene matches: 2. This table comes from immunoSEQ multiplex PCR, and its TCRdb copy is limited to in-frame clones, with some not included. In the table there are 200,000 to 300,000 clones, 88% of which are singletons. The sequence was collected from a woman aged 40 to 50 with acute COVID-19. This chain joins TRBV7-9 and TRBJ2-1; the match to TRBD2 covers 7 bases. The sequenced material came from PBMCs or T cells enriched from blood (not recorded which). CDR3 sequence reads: CASSLEGGDNEQFF. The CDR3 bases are TGTGCCAGCAGCTTAGAGGGAGGGGACAATGAGCAGTTCTTC.